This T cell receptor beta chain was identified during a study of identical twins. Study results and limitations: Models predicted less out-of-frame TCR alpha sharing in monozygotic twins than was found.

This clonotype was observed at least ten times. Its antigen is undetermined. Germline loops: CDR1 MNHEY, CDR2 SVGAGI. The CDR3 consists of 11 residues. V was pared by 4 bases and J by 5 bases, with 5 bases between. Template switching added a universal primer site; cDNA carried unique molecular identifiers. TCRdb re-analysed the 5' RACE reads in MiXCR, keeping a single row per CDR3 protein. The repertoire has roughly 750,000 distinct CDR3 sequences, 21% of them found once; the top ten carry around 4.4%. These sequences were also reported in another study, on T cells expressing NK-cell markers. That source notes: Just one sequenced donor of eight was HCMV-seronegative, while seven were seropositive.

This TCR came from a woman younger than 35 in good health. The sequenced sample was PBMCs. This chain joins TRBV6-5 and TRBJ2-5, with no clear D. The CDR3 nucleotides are TGTGCCAGCAGTTCCTCCGAGACCCAGTACTTC. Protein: CASSSSETQYF.